These T cell receptor beta chains were read from a single sample in a study of Graves' ophthalmopathy and Graves' hyperthyroidism. TCRdb used MiXCR to reprocess the multiplex PCR reads, holding one entry per CDR3 protein. The sample yields 300,000 or so distinct CDR3 sequences, 17% seen once. The specimen was peripheral blood. Receptors were obtained from an adult man with Graves' ophthalmopathy. The CDR3 runs from the conserved cysteine through the conserved F or W. The D gene is left open where the match is weak. Where a row states a size, it is once, few, many or the class of an expanded clone; other rows omit it.

d_gene: TRBD1
len: 16
v_gene: TRBV20-1
j_gene: TRBJ1-1
abundance: many
CDR3aa: CSARPHRGGMNTEAFF
CDR3nt: TGCAGTGCTAGACCCCACAGGGGGGGAATGAACACTGAAGCTTTCTTT

d_gene: -
len: 15
v_gene: TRBV5-5
j_gene: TRBJ1-5
abundance: many
CDR3aa: CASSPTGTSNQPQHF
CDR3nt: TGTGCCAGCAGTCCGACAGGTACTAGCAATCAGCCCCAGCATTTT

d_gene: -
len: 14
v_gene: TRBV30
j_gene: TRBJ2-2
abundance: many
CDR3aa: CAWSVHISTGELFF
CDR3nt: TGTGCCTGGAGTGTACACATTTCCACCGGGGAGCTGTTTTTT

d_gene: -
len: 12
v_gene: TRBV12-5
j_gene: TRBJ2-5
abundance: -
CDR3aa: CASGPDLPTQYF
CDR3nt: TGTGCTAGTGGTCCAGACCTCCCGACCCAGTACTTC

d_gene: -
len: 13
v_gene: TRBV19
j_gene: TRBJ1-2
abundance: many
CDR3aa: CASEEQLGYGYTF
CDR3nt: TGTGCCAGCGAAGAGCAGCTCGGGTATGGCTACACCTTC

d_gene: TRBD1
len: 16
v_gene: TRBV28
j_gene: TRBJ1-5
abundance: many
CDR3aa: CASSPLTGAMYQPQHF
CDR3nt: TGTGCCAGCAGTCCTCTCACAGGGGCGATGTATCAGCCCCAGCATTTT

d_gene: TRBD1
len: 16
v_gene: TRBV11-1
j_gene: TRBJ2-7
abundance: many
CDR3aa: CASSNQRGRSSYEQYF
CDR3nt: TGTGCCAGCAGCAACCAAAGGGGGCGGAGCTCCTACGAGCAGTACTTC

d_gene: -
len: 13
v_gene: TRBV27
j_gene: TRBJ1-5
abundance: many
CDR3aa: CASSPQGPQPQHF
CDR3nt: TGTGCCAGCAGTCCGCAGGGTCCTCAGCCCCAGCATTTT

d_gene: TRBD2
len: 17
v_gene: TRBV12-3/TRBV12-4
j_gene: TRBJ2-1
abundance: -
CDR3aa: CASSFPIVAGGYNEQFF
CDR3nt: TGTGCCAGCAGTTTTCCTATTGTAGCGGGGGGTTACAATGAGCAGTTCTTC

d_gene: TRBD1
len: 17
v_gene: TRBV6-1
j_gene: TRBJ2-7
abundance: -
CDR3aa: CASRAGLGQRISYEQYF
CDR3nt: TGTGCCAGCAGGGCTGGGTTGGGACAGAGGATCTCCTACGAGCAGTACTTC

d_gene: -
len: 16
v_gene: TRBV27
j_gene: TRBJ2-7
abundance: many
CDR3aa: CASSFHAGRSSYEQYF
CDR3nt: TGTGCCAGCAGTTTTCATGCGGGAAGGAGCTCCTACGAGCAGTACTTC

d_gene: TRBD2
len: 14
v_gene: TRBV2
j_gene: TRBJ2-7
abundance: many
CDR3aa: CASRGLAGGNEQYF
CDR3nt: TGTGCCAGCAGGGGACTAGCGGGAGGGAACGAGCAGTACTTC

d_gene: -
len: 14
v_gene: TRBV7-2
j_gene: TRBJ1-2
abundance: many
CDR3aa: CASSLAGEAYGYTF
CDR3nt: TGTGCCAGCAGCTTAGCGGGAGAAGCCTATGGCTACACCTTC

d_gene: -
len: 11
v_gene: TRBV29-1
j_gene: TRBJ2-7
abundance: many
CDR3aa: CSVRNNYEQYF
CDR3nt: TGCAGCGTGCGAAACAACTACGAGCAGTACTTC

d_gene: TRBD2
len: 15
v_gene: TRBV6-5
j_gene: TRBJ2-7
abundance: many
CDR3aa: CASSSSGGGSYEQYF
CDR3nt: TGTGCCAGCAGTTCTAGCGGGGGGGGGAGCTACGAGCAGTACTTC

d_gene: -
len: 14
v_gene: TRBV6-2/TRBV6-3
j_gene: TRBJ1-5
abundance: -
CDR3aa: CASSNQPSNQPQHF
CDR3nt: TGTGCCAGCAGCAATCAACCAAGCAATCAGCCCCAGCATTTT

d_gene: TRBD1
len: 15
v_gene: TRBV5-6
j_gene: TRBJ1-5
abundance: many
CDR3aa: CASSLAGAGGRPQHF
CDR3nt: TGTGCCAGCAGCTTGGCCGGGGCAGGGGGTCGACCCCAGCATTTT

d_gene: TRBD1
len: 12
v_gene: TRBV2
j_gene: TRBJ2-7
abundance: many
CDR3aa: CASQPTGYEQYF
CDR3nt: TGTGCCAGTCAGCCGACAGGGTACGAGCAGTACTTC

d_gene: -
len: 14
v_gene: TRBV7-9
j_gene: TRBJ2-7
abundance: many
CDR3aa: CASSRNPQTYEQYF
CDR3nt: TGTGCCAGCAGTCGTAACCCCCAAACCTACGAGCAGTACTTC

d_gene: -
len: 15
v_gene: TRBV19
j_gene: TRBJ1-3
abundance: -
CDR3aa: CASSKAGSSGNTIYF
CDR3nt: TGTGCCAGTAGTAAAGCGGGGAGCTCTGGAAACACCATATATTTT

d_gene: -
len: 16
v_gene: TRBV28
j_gene: TRBJ1-5
abundance: many
CDR3aa: CAGNNGRGDSNQPQHF
CDR3nt: TGTGCCGGCAACAATGGGAGGGGAGATAGCAATCAGCCCCAGCATTTT

d_gene: TRBD1
len: 15
v_gene: TRBV6-5
j_gene: TRBJ1-6
abundance: -
CDR3aa: CASSNSGQVLTPLHF
CDR3nt: TGTGCCAGCAGTAATTCGGGACAGGTCCTTACACCCCTCCACTTT

d_gene: -
len: 14
v_gene: TRBV11-3
j_gene: TRBJ2-7
abundance: many
CDR3aa: CASSLADCTYEQYF
CDR3nt: TGTGCCAGCAGCTTAGCGGACTGCACCTACGAGCAGTACTTC

d_gene: -
len: 14
v_gene: TRBV7-3
j_gene: TRBJ1-1
abundance: many
CDR3aa: CASSSHPGAAEAFF
CDR3nt: TGTGCCAGCAGCTCACACCCGGGGGCCGCTGAAGCTTTCTTT

d_gene: -
len: 11
v_gene: TRBV10-3
j_gene: TRBJ2-5
abundance: many
CDR3aa: CAIRDRETQYF
CDR3nt: TGTGCCATCAGGGATAGGGAGACCCAGTACTTC

d_gene: -
len: 12
v_gene: TRBV20-1
j_gene: TRBJ1-1
abundance: many
CDR3aa: CSASQGWTEAFF
CDR3nt: TGCAGTGCTAGTCAGGGATGGACTGAAGCTTTCTTT

d_gene: TRBD1
len: 15
v_gene: TRBV29-1
j_gene: TRBJ1-3
abundance: many
CDR3aa: CSVEDQGGSGNTIYF
CDR3nt: TGCAGCGTTGAAGATCAGGGGGGCTCTGGAAACACCATATATTTT

d_gene: -
len: 13
v_gene: TRBV12-3/TRBV12-4
j_gene: TRBJ1-1
abundance: many
CDR3aa: CASSFRVDTEAFF
CDR3nt: TGTGCCAGCAGTTTCAGGGTGGACACTGAAGCTTTCTTT

d_gene: TRBD2
len: 14
v_gene: TRBV2
j_gene: TRBJ2-5
abundance: many
CDR3aa: CASRMGGYQETQYF
CDR3nt: TGTGCGAGCAGGATGGGGGGGTACCAAGAGACCCAGTACTTC

d_gene: -
len: 15
v_gene: TRBV5-1
j_gene: TRBJ2-2
abundance: few
CDR3aa: CASSPNPENTGELFF
CDR3nt: TGCGCCAGCAGCCCCAATCCCGAGAACACCGGGGAGCTGTTTTTT

d_gene: -
len: 14
v_gene: TRBV6-5
j_gene: TRBJ2-7
abundance: -
CDR3aa: CASSYSMDGYEQYF
CDR3nt: TGTGCCAGCAGTTACTCGATGGACGGCTACGAGCAGTACTTC

d_gene: -
len: 17
v_gene: TRBV19
j_gene: TRBJ1-5
abundance: few
CDR3aa: CASSITPGARGNQPQHF
CDR3nt: TGTGCCAGTAGTATAACCCCAGGGGCAAGAGGCAATCAGCCCCAGCATTTT

d_gene: -
len: 11
v_gene: TRBV3-1
j_gene: TRBJ2-4
abundance: many
CDR3aa: CASSQGLIQYF
CDR3nt: TGTGCCAGCAGCCAAGGGCTCATTCAGTACTTC

d_gene: -
len: 12
v_gene: TRBV7-6
j_gene: TRBJ1-1
abundance: many
CDR3aa: CASSVGTTEAFF
CDR3nt: TGTGCCAGCAGCGTGGGAACGACTGAAGCTTTCTTT

d_gene: -
len: 14
v_gene: TRBV5-1
j_gene: TRBJ2-7
abundance: many
CDR3aa: CASSLFGSTYEQYF
CDR3nt: TGCGCCAGCAGCTTGTTTGGTAGTACCTACGAGCAGTACTTC

d_gene: TRBD1
len: 12
v_gene: TRBV6-2/TRBV6-3
j_gene: TRBJ1-1
abundance: -
CDR3aa: CASSRGQGGAFF
CDR3nt: TGTGCCAGCAGCCGAGGACAGGGCGGGGCTTTCTTT

d_gene: -
len: 14
v_gene: TRBV2
j_gene: TRBJ1-6
abundance: many
CDR3aa: CASSHIGVDSPLHF
CDR3nt: TGTGCCAGCAGCCACATAGGGGTTGACTCACCCCTCCACTTT

d_gene: TRBD2
len: 15
v_gene: TRBV28
j_gene: TRBJ2-7
abundance: few
CDR3aa: CASRPTSGSIVEQYF
CDR3nt: TGTGCCAGCAGGCCAACTAGCGGGAGTATCGTCGAGCAGTACTTC

d_gene: TRBD1
len: 15
v_gene: TRBV7-8
j_gene: TRBJ1-6
abundance: many
CDR3aa: CASSSGTGGNSPLHF
CDR3nt: TGTGCCAGCAGCTCGGGGACAGGGGGAAACTCACCCCTCCACTTT